This T cell receptor beta chain came from a study of PD-L1 blockade in urothelial cancer. On the study more broadly: About 90% of the 29 patients comprised males who had bladder-origin urothelial cancer.

Urothelial carcinoma in patients was locally advanced or metastatic. CDR3 length equals 17 residues. With 6 bases removed from V and 2 bases from J, the gap between germline ends came to 23 bases. Germline values: CDR1 LNHDA, CDR2 SQIVND (reference sequence). Overall study findings and caveats: By 3 weeks, tumor-associated blood clones had expanded more in durable-benefit patients.

This clone was found once. Its antigen is currently unknown. Synthetic spike-ins, TCR analog templates, were added into each PCR. The table came from immunoSEQ multiplex PCR; TCRdb's copy has only in-frame clones and leaves some out. The sample contains under 35,000 clones, approximately 86% of which appear only once. This TCR derives from a man aged 50 or older with urothelial cancer. The genes are TRBV19 and TRBJ2-7; a possible D gene is TRBD2 (5 bases). This specimen consisted of PBMCs, obtained around atezolizumab (anti-PD-L1) treatment. This CDR3 is CASRRRGLKDAAYEQYF. CDR3 nucleotides: TGTGCCAGTAGGCGGAGAGGGTTAAAGGACGCGGCCTACGAGCAGTACTTC.